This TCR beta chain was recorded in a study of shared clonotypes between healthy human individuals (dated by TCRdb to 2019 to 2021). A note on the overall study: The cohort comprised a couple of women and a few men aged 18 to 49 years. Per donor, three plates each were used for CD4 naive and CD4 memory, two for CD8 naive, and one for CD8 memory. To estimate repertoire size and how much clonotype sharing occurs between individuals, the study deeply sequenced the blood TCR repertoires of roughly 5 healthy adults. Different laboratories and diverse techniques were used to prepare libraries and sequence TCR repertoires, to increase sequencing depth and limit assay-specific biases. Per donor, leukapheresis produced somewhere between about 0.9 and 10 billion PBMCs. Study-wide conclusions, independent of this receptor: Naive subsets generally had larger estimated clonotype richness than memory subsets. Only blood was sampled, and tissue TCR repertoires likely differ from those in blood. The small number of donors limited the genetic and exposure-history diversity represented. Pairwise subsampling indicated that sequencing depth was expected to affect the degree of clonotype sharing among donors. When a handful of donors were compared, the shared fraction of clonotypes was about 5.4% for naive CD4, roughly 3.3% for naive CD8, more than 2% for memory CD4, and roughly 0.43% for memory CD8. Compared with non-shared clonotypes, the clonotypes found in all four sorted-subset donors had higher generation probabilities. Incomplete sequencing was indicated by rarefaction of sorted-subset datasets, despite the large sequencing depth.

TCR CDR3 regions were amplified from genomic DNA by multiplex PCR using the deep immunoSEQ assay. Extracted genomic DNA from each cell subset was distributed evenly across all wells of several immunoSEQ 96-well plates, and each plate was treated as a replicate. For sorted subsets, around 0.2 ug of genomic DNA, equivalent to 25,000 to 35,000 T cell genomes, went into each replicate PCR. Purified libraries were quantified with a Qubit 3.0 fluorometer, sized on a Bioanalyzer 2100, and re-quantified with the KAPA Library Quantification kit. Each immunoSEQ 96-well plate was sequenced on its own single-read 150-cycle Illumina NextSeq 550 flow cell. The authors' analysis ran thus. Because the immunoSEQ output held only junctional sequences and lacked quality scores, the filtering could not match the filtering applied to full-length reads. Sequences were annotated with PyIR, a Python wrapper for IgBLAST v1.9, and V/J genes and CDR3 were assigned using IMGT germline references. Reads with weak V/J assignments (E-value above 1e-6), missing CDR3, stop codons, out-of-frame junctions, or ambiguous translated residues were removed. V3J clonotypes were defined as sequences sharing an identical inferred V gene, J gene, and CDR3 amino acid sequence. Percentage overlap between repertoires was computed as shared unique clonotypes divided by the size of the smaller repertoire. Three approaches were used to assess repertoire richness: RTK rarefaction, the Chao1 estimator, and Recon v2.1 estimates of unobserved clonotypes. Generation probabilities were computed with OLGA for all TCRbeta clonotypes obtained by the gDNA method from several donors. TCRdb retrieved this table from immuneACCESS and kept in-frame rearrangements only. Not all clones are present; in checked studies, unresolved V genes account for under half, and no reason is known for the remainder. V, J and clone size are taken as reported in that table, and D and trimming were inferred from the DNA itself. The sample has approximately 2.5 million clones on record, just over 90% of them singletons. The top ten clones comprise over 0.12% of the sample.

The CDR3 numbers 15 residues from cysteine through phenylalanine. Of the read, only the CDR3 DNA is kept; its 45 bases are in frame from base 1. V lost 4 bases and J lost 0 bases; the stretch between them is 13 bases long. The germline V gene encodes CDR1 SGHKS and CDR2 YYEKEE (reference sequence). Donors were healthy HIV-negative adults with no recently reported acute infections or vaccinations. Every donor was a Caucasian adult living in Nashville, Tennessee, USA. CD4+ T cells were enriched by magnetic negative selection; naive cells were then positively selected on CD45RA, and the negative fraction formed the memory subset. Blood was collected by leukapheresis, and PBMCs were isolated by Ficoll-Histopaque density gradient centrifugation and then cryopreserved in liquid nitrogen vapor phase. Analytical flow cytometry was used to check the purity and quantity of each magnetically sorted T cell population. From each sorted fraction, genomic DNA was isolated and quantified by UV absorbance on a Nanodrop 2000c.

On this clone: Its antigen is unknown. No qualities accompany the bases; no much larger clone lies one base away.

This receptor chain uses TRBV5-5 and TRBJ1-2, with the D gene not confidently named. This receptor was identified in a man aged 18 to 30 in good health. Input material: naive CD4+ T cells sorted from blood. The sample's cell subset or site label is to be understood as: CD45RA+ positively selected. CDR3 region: CASSPDRTSNYGYTF. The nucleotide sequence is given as TGTGCCAGCAGCCCAGACCGAACTTCTAACTATGGCTACACCTTC. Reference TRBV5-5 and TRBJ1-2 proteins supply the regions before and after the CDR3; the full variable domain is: DAGVTQSPTHLIKTRGQQVTLRCSPISGHKSVSWYQQVLGQGPQFIFQYYEKEERGRGNFPDRFSARQFPNYSSELNVNALLLGDSALYLCASSPDRTSNYGYTFGSGTRLTVV.